This TCR beta chain is drawn from a study of blood T cell repertoires in COVID-19. In the study overall: The United States, Italy and Spain were the sources of the acute and convalescent COVID-19 samples. Sample material is recorded as cDNA or gDNA derived from T cells, B-cell-depleted T cells, or PBMCs.

Study processing details: Scientists estimated how many nucleated cells there were by amplifying reference gene primers. The table came from immunoSEQ multiplex PCR; TCRdb's copy has only in-frame clones and leaves some out. D and trimming come from the DNA, and the V and J calls and clone size come from that table. Of over 95,000 clones in the sample, about 88% were seen once. The receptor comes from a woman in her sixties with acute or convalescent COVID-19. Input material: peripheral blood.

The CDR3 loop reads CASIPGQGNYGYTF. The CDR3 bases are TGTGCCAGCATTCCGGGACAGGGCAACTATGGCTACACCTTC. The chain employs TRBV6-6 and TRBJ1-2; 9 bases match TRBD1. CDR3 length equals 14 residues. V was clipped by 7 bases and J by 2 bases; unmatched bases: 5. Germline-derived CDR1 and CDR2 are MNHNY and SVGAGI (reference sequence).